The T cell receptor (beta chain) described here comes from a study of Ad26.COV2.S vaccination and SARS-CoV-2 variants. Deletions cut 5 bases from V and 2 bases from J, with 18 bases between. Per germline, CDR1 LNHDA and CDR2 SQIVND (reference sequence). The CDR3 contains 16 residues. The treatment denotes: around 19 received Ad26.COV2.S at low or high dose, single or two shots; about 5 received placebo; per-sample allocation not given. The study sampled participants on day 63 after the first vaccine or placebo injection. An Ad26 vector expressing Wuhan-strain SARS-CoV-2 spike served as the vaccine. Study-wide results and limits: Vaccinees showed greater spike-specific TCR breadth than placebo recipients.

As for this clone: Its specificity is not known.

Profiling relied on immunoSEQ multiplex PCR, and the TCRdb table lists in-frame clones only, not all of them. Of about 350,000 clones listed, more than 75% are singletons. V gene TRBV19 combines with J gene TRBJ1-1; possibly TRBD1 for D (6 bases). Sequencing used peripheral blood, obtained in a trial of Ad26.COV2.S vaccine versus placebo. This TCR was sampled from a person aged 18-65 years who received the Ad26.COV2.S COVID-19 vaccine or a placebo. In nucleotides, the CDR3 is TGTGCCAGTAGTCCAGGCCCGGGGGGCGCAAACACTGAAGCTTTCTTT. Amino acid sequence: CASSPGPGGANTEAFF.